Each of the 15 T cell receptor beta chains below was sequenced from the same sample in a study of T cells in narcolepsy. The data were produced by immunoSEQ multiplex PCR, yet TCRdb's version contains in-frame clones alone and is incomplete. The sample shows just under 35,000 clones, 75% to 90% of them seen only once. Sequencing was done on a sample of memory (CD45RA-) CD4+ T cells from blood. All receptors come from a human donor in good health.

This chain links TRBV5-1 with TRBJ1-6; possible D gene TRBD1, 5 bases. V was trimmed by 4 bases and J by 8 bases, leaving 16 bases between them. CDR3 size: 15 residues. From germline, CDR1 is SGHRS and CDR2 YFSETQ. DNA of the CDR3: TGCGCCAGCAGCCGGGTAGGCTCGGGGGATTCACCCCTCCACTTT. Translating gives CASSRVGSGDSPLHF.

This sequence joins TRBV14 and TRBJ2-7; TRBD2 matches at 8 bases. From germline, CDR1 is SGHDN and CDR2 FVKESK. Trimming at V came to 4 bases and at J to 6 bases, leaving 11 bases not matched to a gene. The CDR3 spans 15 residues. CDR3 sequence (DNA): TGTGCCAGCAGCCTAAGGGGGGGACTAGTTGTCGAGCAGTACTTC. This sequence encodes CASSLRGGLVVEQYF.

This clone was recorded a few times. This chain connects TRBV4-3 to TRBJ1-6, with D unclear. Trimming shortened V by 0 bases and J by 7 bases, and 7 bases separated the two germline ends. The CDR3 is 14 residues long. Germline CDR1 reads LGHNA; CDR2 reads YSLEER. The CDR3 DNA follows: TGCGCCAGCAGCCAAGATGTAGCGAATTCACCCCTCCACTTT. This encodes CASSQDVANSPLHF.

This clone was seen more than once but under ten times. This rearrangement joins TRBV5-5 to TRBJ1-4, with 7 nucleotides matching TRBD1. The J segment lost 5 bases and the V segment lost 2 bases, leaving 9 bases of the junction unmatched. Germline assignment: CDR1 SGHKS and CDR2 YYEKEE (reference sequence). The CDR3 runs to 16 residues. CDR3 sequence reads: CASSLKDGTANEKLFF. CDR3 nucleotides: TGTGCCAGCAGCTTAAAAGACGGGACAGCAAATGAAAAACTGTTTTTT. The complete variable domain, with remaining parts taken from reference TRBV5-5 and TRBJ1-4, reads DAGVTQSPTHLIKTRGQQVTLRCSPISGHKSVSWYQQVLGQGPQFIFQYYEKEERGRGNFPDRFSARQFPNYSSELNVNALLLGDSALYLCASSLKDGTANEKLFFGSGTQLSVL.

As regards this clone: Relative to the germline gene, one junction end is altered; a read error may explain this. This CDR3 reads CASSSDAGTAWVNF. The CDR3 DNA reads TGTGCCAGCAGTTCCGACGCCGGGACAGCCTGGGTGAATTTT. The chain is built from TRBV6-1 and TRBJ1-1, with TRBD1 matching 7 bases. The germline V gene encodes CDR1 MNHNS and CDR2 SASEGT. There are 14 residues in the CDR3.

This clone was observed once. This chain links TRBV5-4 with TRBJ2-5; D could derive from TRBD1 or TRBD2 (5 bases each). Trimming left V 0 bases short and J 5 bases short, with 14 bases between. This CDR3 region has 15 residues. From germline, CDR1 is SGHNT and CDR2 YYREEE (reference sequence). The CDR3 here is CASSLEGEKGETQYF. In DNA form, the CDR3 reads TGTGCCAGCAGCTTGGAAGGGGAGAAAGGGGAGACCCAGTACTTC.

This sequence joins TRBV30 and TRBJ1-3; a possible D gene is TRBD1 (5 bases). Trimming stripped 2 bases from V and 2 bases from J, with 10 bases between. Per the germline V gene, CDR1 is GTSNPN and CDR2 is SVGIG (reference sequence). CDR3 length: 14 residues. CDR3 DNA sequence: TGTGCCTGGAGTCCGACAGTCCCTGGAAACACCATATATTTT. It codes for CAWSPTVPGNTIYF.

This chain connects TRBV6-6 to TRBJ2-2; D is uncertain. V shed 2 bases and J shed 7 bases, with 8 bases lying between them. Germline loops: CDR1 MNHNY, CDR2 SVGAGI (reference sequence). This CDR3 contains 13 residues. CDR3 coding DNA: TGTGCCAGCAGTTACAGTCGCGTCGGGGAGCTGTTTTTT. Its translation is CASSYSRVGELFF.

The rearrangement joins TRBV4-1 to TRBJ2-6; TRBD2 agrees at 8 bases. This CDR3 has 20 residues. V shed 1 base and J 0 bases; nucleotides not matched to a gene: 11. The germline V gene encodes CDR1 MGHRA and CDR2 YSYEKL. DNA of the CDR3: TGCGCCAGCAGCCAAGGGGCGGGGGGCCCCCTCCTCTCTGGGGCCAACGTCCTGACTTTC. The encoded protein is CASSQGAGGPLLSGANVLTF.

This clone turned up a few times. DNA of the CDR3: TGCAGTGCTAGAACCATAGAGACCCAGTACTTC. Its translation: CSARTIETQYF. This sequence joins TRBV20-1 and TRBJ2-5; no clear D gene. This CDR3 has 11 residues. Germline CDR1 and CDR2: DFQATT and SNEGSKA (reference sequence). The germline V and J ends were trimmed by 2 bases and 4 bases, with 5 bases remaining between them.

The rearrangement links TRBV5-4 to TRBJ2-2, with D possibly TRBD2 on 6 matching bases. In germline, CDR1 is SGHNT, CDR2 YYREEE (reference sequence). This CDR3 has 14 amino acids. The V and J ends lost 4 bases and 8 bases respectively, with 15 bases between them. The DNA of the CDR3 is TGTGCCAGCAGCCAACCGGGGGAGTCGGGGGAGCTGTTTTTT. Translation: CASSQPGESGELFF.

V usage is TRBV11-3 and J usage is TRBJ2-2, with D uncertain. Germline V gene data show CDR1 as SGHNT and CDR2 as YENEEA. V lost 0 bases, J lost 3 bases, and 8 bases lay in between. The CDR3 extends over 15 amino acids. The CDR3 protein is CASSLDSGYTGELFF. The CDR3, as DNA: TGTGCCAGCAGCTTAGACTCTGGTTACACCGGGGAGCTGTTTTTT.

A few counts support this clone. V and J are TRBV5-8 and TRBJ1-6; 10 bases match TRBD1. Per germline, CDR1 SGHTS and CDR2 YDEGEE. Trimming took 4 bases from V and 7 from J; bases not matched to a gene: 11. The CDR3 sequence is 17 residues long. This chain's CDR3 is CASSQSGTGVWNSPLHF. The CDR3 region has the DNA TGTGCCAGCAGCCAATCCGGGACAGGGGTTTGGAATTCACCCCTCCACTTT.

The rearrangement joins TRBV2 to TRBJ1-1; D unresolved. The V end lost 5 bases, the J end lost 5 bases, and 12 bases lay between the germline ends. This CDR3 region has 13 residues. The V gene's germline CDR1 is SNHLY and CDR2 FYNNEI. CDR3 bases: TGTGCCAGCAGTATGCAGATGGGGACTGAAGCTTTCTTT. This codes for CASSMQMGTEAFF. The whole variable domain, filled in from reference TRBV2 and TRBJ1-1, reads EPEVTQTPSHQVTQMGQEVILRCVPISNHLYFYWYRQILGQKVEFLVSFYNNEISEKSEIFDDQFSVERPDGSNFTLKIRSTKLEDSAMYFCASSMQMGTEAFFGQGTRLTVV.

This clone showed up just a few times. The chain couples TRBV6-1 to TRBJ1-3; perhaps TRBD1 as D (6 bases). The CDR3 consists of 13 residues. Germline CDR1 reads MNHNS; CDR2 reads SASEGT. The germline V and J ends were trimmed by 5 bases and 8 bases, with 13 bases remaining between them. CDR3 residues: CASSQDSGDTIYF. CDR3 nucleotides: TGTGCCAGCAGTCAGGACAGCGGGGACACCATATATTTT.